The next 2 T cell receptor beta chains were all read from a single sample in a study of CD8 T cells in Susac syndrome. Random hexamers primed reverse transcription of about 0.45 to 1 ug RNA. A single record per CDR3 protein comes from TCRdb applying MiXCR to the immunoSEQ multiplex PCR reads. The table records about 140,000 distinct CDR3 sequences, approximately 95% of them present only once. Sample: CD8+ T cells from PBMCs. These receptors were obtained from a human donor in good health.

V usage is TRBV29-1 and J usage is TRBJ2-5; TRBD2 aligns across 9 bases. The germline CDR1 and CDR2 sequences are SQVTM and ANQGSEA. The CDR3 loop spans 14 amino acids. Germline trimming cut 2 bases from V and 5 bases from J; bases unmatched to any gene: 6. The CDR3 is CSVELTSGEETQYF. CDR3 coding DNA: TGCAGCGTTGAACTGACTAGCGGAGAGGAGACCCAGTACTTC.

The V gene is TRBV15, the J gene TRBJ2-7; tentative D call: TRBD2 (6 bases). Trimming took 2 bases from V and 1 from J, leaving 12 bases between them. This CDR3 region has 15 residues. From germline, CDR1 is LNHNV and CDR2 YYDKDF (reference sequence). CDR3 nucleotides: TGTGCCACCAGCAGAAAACCGGGAGCTTCCTACGAGCAGTACTTC. Residues: CATSRKPGASYEQYF. Together with reference TRBV15 and TRBJ2-7, the CDR3 gives the full variable domain: DAMVIQNPRYQVTQFGKPVTLSCSQTLNHNVMYWYQQKSSQAPKLLFHYYDKDFNNEADTPDNFQSRRPNTSFCFLDIRSPGLGDTAMYLCATSRKPGASYEQYFGPGTRLTVT.